One sample yielded the 10 T cell receptor beta chains listed below, sequenced in a study of T cell responses to AZD1222 COVID-19 vaccine. Here immunoSEQ multiplex PCR was the method, and the copy in TCRdb shows in-frame clones only, minus some. Among around 120,000 clones listed, around 93% were seen once. Material: peripheral blood, obtained on day 0 of AZD1222 vaccination. These receptors came from an adult in good health.

The rearrangement joins TRBV13 to TRBJ2-1; 10 positions agree with TRBD1. With 5 bases clipped from V and 6 bases from J, the junction kept 7 bases outside the gene matches. The CDR3 has 15 amino acids. Germline values: CDR1 PRHDT, CDR2 FYEKMQ (reference sequence). The CDR3 loop is CASSLWGTGVNEQFF. The DNA of the CDR3 is TGTGCCAGCAGCCTCTGGGGGACAGGGGTCAATGAGCAGTTCTTC.

V is TRBV4-3 and J is TRBJ1-6; 7 nucleotides agree with TRBD1. Trimming at V came to 0 bases and at J to 7 bases, leaving 9 bases not matched to a gene. Looked up from germline, CDR1 is LGHNA and CDR2 is YSLEER. The CDR3 extends over 17 amino acids. CDR3 nucleotide sequence: TGCGCCAGCAGCCAAGATTGGAGACAGGGTCGAAATTCACCCCTCCACTTT. Encoded protein: CASSQDWRQGRNSPLHF.

The J gene is TRBJ2-7, the V gene TRBV7-2; a weak D match, TRBD2 (6 bases). V lost 3 bases and J 4 bases, leaving 16 bases between the germline ends. CDR1 and CDR2 (germline): SGHTA, FQGNSA. CDR3 length: 15 residues. This CDR3 is CASSFGGTLGYEQYF. CDR3 in DNA: TGTGCCAGCAGCTTCGGCGGGACCCTTGGTTACGAGCAGTACTTC.

The V gene is TRBV19, the J gene TRBJ2-1; 7 bases are a match to TRBD2. Unmatched junction bases numbered 4, after V lost 1 base and J lost 4 bases. The CDR3 is made up of 15 amino acids. Germline CDR1 and CDR2: LNHDA and SQIVND (reference sequence). DNA for the CDR3: TGTGCCAGTAGTATAGGCCCTAGCGGTTACAATGAGCAGTTCTTC. Protein product: CASSIGPSGYNEQFF.

The chain combines TRBV6-2 or TRBV6-3 with TRBJ1-1, with D uncertain. Trimming left V 2 bases short and J 2 bases short, with 21 bases between. The CDR3 spans 18 residues. CDR1 MNHEY and CDR2 SVGEGT come from the germline V gene. CDR3 DNA: TGTGCCAGCAGTTACGCATTCTGGGAACAAACTGTAAACACTGAAGCTTTCTTT. This encodes CASSYAFWEQTVNTEAFF.

This chain uses TRBV9 with TRBJ2-1; 14 bases agree with TRBD2. V was clipped by 3 bases and J by 8 bases; unmatched bases: 4. From germline, CDR1 is SGDLS and CDR2 YYNGEE. The CDR3 is made up of 15 amino acids. The CDR3 DNA reads TGTGCCAGCAGCGCAGGACTAGCGGGAGGCTATGAGCAGTTCTTC. This sequence encodes CASSAGLAGGYEQFF.

This rearrangement joins TRBV5-6 to TRBJ1-6; TRBD1 is a possible D gene (5 bases). Germline values: CDR1 SGHDT, CDR2 YYEEEE. Trimming stripped 1 base from V and 9 bases from J, with 11 bases between. CDR3 length: 14 residues. The CDR3 sequence: CASSLWGTPSPLHF. The CDR3 bases are TGTGCCAGCAGCTTGTGGGGGACCCCTTCACCCCTCCACTTT.

The rearrangement joins TRBV6-5 to TRBJ2-3, with 10 bases identical to TRBD1. The J segment lost 0 bases and the V segment lost 6 bases, leaving 3 bases of the junction unmatched. The V gene's germline CDR1 is MNHEY and CDR2 SVGAGI. The CDR3 extends over 15 amino acids. The CDR3 reads CASRRDRGSTDTQYF. Here the CDR3 DNA reads TGTGCCAGCAGGCGGGACAGGGGAAGCACAGATACGCAGTATTTT.

This chain joins TRBV4-1 and TRBJ1-2; perhaps TRBD1 as D (5 bases). V was trimmed by 0 bases and J by 0 bases, leaving 11 bases between them. There are 16 residues in the CDR3. CDR1 is MGHRA and CDR2 is YSYEKL in the germline V gene. The CDR3 coding sequence is TGCGCCAGCAGCCAAGATAGACAGTCCTCTAACTATGGCTACACCTTC. Residues: CASSQDRQSSNYGYTF.

The chain carries TRBV7-9 and TRBJ2-2; 8 bases are shared with TRBD2. The ends lost 5 bases at V and 6 bases at J; junction bases unmatched: 2. In germline, CDR1 is SEHNR, CDR2 FQNEAQ (reference sequence). This CDR3 is 13 amino acids long. The CDR3 here is CASSRTSPGELFF. The CDR3 coding sequence is TGTGCCAGCAGCCGGACTAGCCCCGGGGAGCTGTTTTTT.